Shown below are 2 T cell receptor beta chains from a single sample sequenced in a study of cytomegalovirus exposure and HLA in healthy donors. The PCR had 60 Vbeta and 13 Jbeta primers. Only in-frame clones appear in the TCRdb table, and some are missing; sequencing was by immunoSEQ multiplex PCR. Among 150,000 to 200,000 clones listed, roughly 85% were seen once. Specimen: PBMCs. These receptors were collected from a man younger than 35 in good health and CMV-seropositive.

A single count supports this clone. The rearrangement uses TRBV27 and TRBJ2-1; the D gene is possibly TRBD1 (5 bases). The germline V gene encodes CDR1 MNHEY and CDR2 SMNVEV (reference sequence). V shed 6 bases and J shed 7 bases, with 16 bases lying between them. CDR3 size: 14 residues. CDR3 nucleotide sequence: TGTGCCAGCAGGTGGTCGCAGGGTTGGAATGAGCAGTTCTTC. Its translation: CASRWSQGWNEQFF.

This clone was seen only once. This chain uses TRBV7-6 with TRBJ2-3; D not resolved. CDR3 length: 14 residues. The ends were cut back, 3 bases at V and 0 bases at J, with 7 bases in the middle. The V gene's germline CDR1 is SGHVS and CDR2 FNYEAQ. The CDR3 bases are TGTGCCAGCAGCTTGCTGCGGAGCACAGATACGCAGTATTTT. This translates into CASSLLRSTDTQYF.